This T cell receptor beta chain was captured in a study of T cells after posttransplantation cyclophosphamide. The table came from immunoSEQ multiplex PCR; TCRdb's copy has only in-frame clones and leaves some out. The sample includes about 3,100 clones, none of them occurring once. This clone is classed as large. Its antigen is currently unknown. Cyclophosphamide on days +3 and +4 followed busulfan-fludarabine conditioning and a marrow graft. CDR3 size: 15 residues. Germline lookup yields CDR1 LGHNA and CDR2 YNFKEQ. The trim removed 8 bases at V and 2 bases at J, leaving 9 bases unmatched. Findings of the study overall: Later blood repertoires were often dominated by clones from the donor CD8+ memory compartment.

The sample here was PBMCs, taken after allogeneic stem cell transplant with posttransplant cyclophosphamide. This receptor was obtained from a male patient between 25 and 39 years old who received an allogeneic stem cell transplant from a related donor, was CMV-positive, and had acute GVHD only. Some T cells may possibly be graft donor cells. The chain couples TRBV4-2 to TRBJ2-1; TRBD2 aligns across 7 bases. The CDR3, as DNA: TGTGCCAGCCAACAAGAGCGGGGAACCTACAATGAGCAGTTCTTC. Its protein product is CASQQERGTYNEQFF.